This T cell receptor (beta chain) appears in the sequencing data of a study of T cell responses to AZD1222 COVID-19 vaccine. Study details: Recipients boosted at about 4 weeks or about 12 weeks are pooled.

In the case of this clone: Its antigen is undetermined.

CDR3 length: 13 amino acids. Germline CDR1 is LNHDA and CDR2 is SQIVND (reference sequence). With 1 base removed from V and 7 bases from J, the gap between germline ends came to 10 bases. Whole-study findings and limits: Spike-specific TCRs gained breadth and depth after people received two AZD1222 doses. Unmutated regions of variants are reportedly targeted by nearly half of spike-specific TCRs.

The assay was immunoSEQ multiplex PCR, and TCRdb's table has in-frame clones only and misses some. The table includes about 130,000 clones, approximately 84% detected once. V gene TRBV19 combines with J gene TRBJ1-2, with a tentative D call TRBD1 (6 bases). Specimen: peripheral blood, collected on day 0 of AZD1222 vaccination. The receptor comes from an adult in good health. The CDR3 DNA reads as TGTGCCAGTAGTATAGGGGGGGCCGGTGGCTACACCTTC. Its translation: CASSIGGAGGYTF.